Following are 4 T cell receptor beta chains from one sample sequenced in a study of cytomegalovirus exposure and HLA in healthy donors. Primers: 60 Vbeta forward and 13 Jbeta reverse. The assay was immunoSEQ multiplex PCR, and TCRdb's table has in-frame clones only and misses some. Of 95,000 to 100,000 clones listed, 70% to 80% were seen once; the top ten hold 7.7%. Sequenced: PBMCs. The receptors here all came from a female donor in good health and CMV-seronegative.

The chain employs TRBV6-1 and TRBJ2-1; 8 positions agree with TRBD2. V dropped 3 bases and J dropped 7; count of bases not matched to a gene: 8. The CDR3 is made up of 15 amino acids. From germline, CDR1 is MNHNS and CDR2 SASEGT. The CDR3 DNA follows: TGTGCCAGCAGTGATCGGGCGGGGGGCGCTAATGAGCAGTTCTTC. This gives the protein CASSDRAGGANEQFF.

This chain uses TRBV5-1 with TRBJ2-3; 7 bases are shared with TRBD2. This CDR3 contains 15 residues. V gave up 0 bases and J gave up 2 bases; unmatched junction bases: 3. The V gene's germline CDR1 is SGHRS and CDR2 YFSETQ. The CDR3 coding sequence is TGCGCCAGCAGCTTGGGGGAGGGTTTCACAGATACGCAGTATTTT. This translates into CASSLGEGFTDTQYF.

This chain joins TRBV7-3 and TRBJ1-1; possibly TRBD1 for D (5 bases). V dropped 5 bases and J dropped 0 bases, with 16 bases sitting between them. The CDR3 contains 16 residues. Germline V gives CDR1 SGHTA, CDR2 FQGTGA. The CDR3 bases are TGTGCCAGCAGCCCCTCAGGGTCGGGCATGAACACTGAAGCTTTCTTT. It is translated as CASSPSGSGMNTEAFF.

The genes are TRBV11-2 and TRBJ2-1; D is uncertain. Per the germline V gene, CDR1 is SGHAT and CDR2 is FQNNGV. This CDR3 spans 14 amino acids. V was pared by 1 base and J by 1 base, with 5 bases between. CDR3 region: CASSLASSYNEQFF. The CDR3 bases are TGTGCCAGCAGCTTAGCTAGTTCCTACAATGAGCAGTTCTTC. Full variable domain (outside the CDR3, taken from reference TRBV11-2 and TRBJ2-1): EAGVAQSPRYKIIEKRQSVAFWCNPISGHATLYWYQQILGQGPKLLIQFQNNGVVDDSQLPKDRFSAERLKGVDSTLKIQPAKLEDSAVYLCASSLASSYNEQFFGPGTRLTVL.